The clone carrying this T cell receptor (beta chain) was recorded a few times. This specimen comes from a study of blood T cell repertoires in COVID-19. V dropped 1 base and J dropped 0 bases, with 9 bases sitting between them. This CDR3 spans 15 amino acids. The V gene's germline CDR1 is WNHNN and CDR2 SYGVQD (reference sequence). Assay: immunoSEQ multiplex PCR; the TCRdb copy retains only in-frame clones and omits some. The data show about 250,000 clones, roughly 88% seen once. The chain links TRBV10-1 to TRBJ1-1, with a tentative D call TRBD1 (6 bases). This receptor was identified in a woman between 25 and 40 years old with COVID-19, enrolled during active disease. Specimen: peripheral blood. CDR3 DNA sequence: TGCGCCAGCAGTGAGTTTACAGGGTTGAACACTGAAGCTTTCTTT. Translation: CASSEFTGLNTEAFF.